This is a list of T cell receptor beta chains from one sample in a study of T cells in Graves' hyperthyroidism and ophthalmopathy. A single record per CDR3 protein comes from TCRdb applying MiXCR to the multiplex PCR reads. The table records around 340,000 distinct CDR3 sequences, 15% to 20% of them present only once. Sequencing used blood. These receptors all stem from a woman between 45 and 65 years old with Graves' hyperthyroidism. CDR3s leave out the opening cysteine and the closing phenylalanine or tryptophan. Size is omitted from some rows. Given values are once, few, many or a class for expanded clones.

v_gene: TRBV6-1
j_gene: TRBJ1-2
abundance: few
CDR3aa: ASRLDGDFGYT

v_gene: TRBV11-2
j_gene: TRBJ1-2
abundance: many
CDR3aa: ASSWNEGYT

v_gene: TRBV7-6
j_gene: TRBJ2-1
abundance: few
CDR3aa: ASSLSGISYNEQF

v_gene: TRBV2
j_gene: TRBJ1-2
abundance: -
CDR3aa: ASSEGAADGYT

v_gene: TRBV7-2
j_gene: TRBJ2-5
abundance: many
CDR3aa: ASSRGTSGRQETQY

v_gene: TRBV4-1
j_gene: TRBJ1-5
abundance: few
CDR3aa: ASSQERGSSNQPQH

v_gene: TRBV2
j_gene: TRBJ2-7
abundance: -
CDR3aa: ASSDLAGVYEQY

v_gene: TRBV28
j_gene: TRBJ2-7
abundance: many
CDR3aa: ASRPGTGGSYEQY

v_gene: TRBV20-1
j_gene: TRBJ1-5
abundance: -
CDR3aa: SARDQGETGLGFWPQH

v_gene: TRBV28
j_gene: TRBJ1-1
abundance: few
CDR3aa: ASIGNTEAF

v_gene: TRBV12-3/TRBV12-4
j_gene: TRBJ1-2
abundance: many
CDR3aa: ASSADGPNYGYT

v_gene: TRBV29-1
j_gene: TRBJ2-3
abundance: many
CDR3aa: SAASDTQY

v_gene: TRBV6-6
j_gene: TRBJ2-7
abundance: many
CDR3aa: ASSYSVRNEREFSYEQY

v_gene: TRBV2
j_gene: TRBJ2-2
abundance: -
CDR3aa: ASREGEAGELF

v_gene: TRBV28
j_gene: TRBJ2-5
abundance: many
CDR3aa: ASIETGRYETQY

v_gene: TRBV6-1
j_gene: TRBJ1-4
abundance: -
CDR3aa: ASKPGGDNEKLF